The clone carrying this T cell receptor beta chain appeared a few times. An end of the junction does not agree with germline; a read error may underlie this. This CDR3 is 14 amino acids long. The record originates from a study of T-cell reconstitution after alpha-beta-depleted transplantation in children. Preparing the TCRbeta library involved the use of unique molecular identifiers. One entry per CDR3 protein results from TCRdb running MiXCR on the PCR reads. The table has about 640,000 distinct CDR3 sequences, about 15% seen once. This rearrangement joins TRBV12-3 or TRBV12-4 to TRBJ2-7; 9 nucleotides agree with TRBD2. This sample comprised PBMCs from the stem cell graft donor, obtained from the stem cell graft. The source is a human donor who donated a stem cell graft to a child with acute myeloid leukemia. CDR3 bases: TGTGCCAGCAGTCTAGCGGGGTTAATCCACGAGCAGTACTTC. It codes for CASSLAGLIHEQYF.